These 20 T cell receptor beta chains were sequenced from one sample in a study of blood T cell repertoires in COVID-19. TCRdb's copy holds only in-frame clones and misses some; the assay was immunoSEQ multiplex PCR. The sample contains 270,000 or so clones, roughly 85% of which appear only once. Sequenced: peripheral blood. These receptor sequences come from a woman between 45 and 60 years old who had recovered from COVID-19.

The chain employs TRBV21-1 and TRBJ2-2; the table's TRBD2 call for D was not verified on the DNA. TRBV21-1 is a pseudogene locus. This CDR3 has 16 residues. The CDR3 region is CASSKGEAANTGELFF. CDR3 coding DNA: TGTGCCAGCAGCAAAGGCGAAGCCGCGAACACCGGGGAGCTGTTTTTT.

The chain carries TRBV5-1 and TRBJ2-5, with TRBD1 as a possible D gene (8 bases). The germline V gene has CDR1 SGHRS and CDR2 YFSETQ. CDR3 length equals 15 residues. V gave up 3 bases and J gave up 4 bases, with 16 bases separating them. The CDR3 is CASSWMDREGETQYF. The CDR3 bases are TGCGCCAGCAGCTGGATGGACAGGGAGGGAGAGACCCAGTACTTC.

The chain couples TRBV27 to TRBJ2-7, with 14 bases fitting TRBD2. Germline V gene data show CDR1 as MNHEY and CDR2 as SMNVEV (reference sequence). V was clipped by 8 bases and J by 1 base; unmatched bases: 13. This CDR3 is built from 18 residues. CDR3 amino acids: CASWGTSGSLRVSYEQYF. CDR3 nucleotide sequence: TGTGCCAGCTGGGGGACTAGCGGGAGCCTTAGAGTTTCCTACGAGCAGTACTTC.

The chain combines TRBV5-1 with TRBJ2-2; D is unclear. The CDR3 is made up of 15 amino acids. Trimming took 5 bases from V and 6 from J, leaving 17 bases between them. The V gene's germline CDR1 is SGHRS and CDR2 YFSETQ. CDR3 protein: CASSPGFLDAGELFF. CDR3 coding DNA: TGCGCCAGCAGTCCAGGCTTTCTGGATGCCGGGGAGCTGTTTTTT.

This clone has a handful of counts. The rearrangement joins TRBV2 to TRBJ1-4; D unresolved. Germline lookup yields CDR1 SNHLY and CDR2 FYNNEI. The CDR3 runs to 14 residues. The germline V and J ends were trimmed by 3 bases and 5 bases, with 10 bases remaining between them. In DNA form, the CDR3 reads TGTGCCAGCAGTGATCGCGGCTTAAATGAAAAACTGTTTTTT. It translates to CASSDRGLNEKLFF. Looking up the rest from reference TRBV2 and TRBJ1-4 gives the full variable domain: EPEVTQTPSHQVTQMGQEVILRCVPISNHLYFYWYRQILGQKVEFLVSFYNNEISEKSEIFDDQFSVERPDGSNFTLKIRSTKLEDSAMYFCASSDRGLNEKLFFGSGTQLSVL.

In its sample, this clone was seen a few times. V gene TRBV4-1 combines with J gene TRBJ1-1; D may be TRBD1 (6 bases). V was pared by 0 bases and J by 1 base, with 15 bases between. Germline V gene sequence: CDR1 MGHRA, CDR2 YSYEKL. The CDR3 sequence is 17 residues long. The CDR3 coding sequence is TGCGCCAGCAGCCAAGAACCAGCCCTGGGGGCGAACACTGAAGCTTTCTTT. Its translation: CASSQEPALGANTEAFF.

The chain couples TRBV11-1 to TRBJ2-7; 7 positions match TRBD1. There are 14 residues in the CDR3. Germline-derived CDR1 and CDR2 are SGHAT and FQDESV (reference sequence). V was clipped by 2 bases and J by 6 bases; unmatched bases: 7. The CDR3 DNA reads TGTGCCAGCAGCTTACCAGGGGGAAAGCCCGAGCAGTACTTC. Translated, it gives CASSLPGGKPEQYF.

The rearrangement uses TRBV4-3 and TRBJ1-4; 7 bases fit TRBD1. V lost 4 bases and J lost 1; bases outside the gene matches: 3. Germline V gene lookup returns CDR1 LGHNA and CDR2 YSLEER. The CDR3 totals 15 residues. CDR3 coding DNA: TGCGCCAGCAGCCTCTACAGGGGAACTAATGAAAAACTGTTTTTT. Translating it yields CASSLYRGTNEKLFF.

The J gene is TRBJ1-1, the V gene TRBV28, with 9 bases identical to TRBD1. The CDR3 has 14 residues. The ends lost 6 bases at V and 5 bases at J; junction bases unmatched: 7. Germline CDR1 reads MDHEN; CDR2 reads SYDVKM. CDR3 bases: TGTGCCAGCAGGCGGACAGGGGAAGATACTGAAGCTTTCTTT. Translated, it gives CASRRTGEDTEAFF. The entire variable domain, with the rest obtained from reference TRBV28 and TRBJ1-1, is as follows: DVKVTQSSRYLVKRTGEKVFLECVQDMDHENMFWYRQDPGLGLRLIYFSYDVKMKEKGDIPEGYSVSREKKERFSLILESASTNQTSMYLCASRRTGEDTEAFFGQGTRLTVV.

V is TRBV7-9 and J is TRBJ2-2; possibly TRBD1 for D (5 bases). V was pared by 3 bases and J by 1 base, with 9 bases between. Germline V lookup: CDR1 SEHNR, CDR2 FQNEAQ (reference sequence). The CDR3 sequence is 15 residues long. The CDR3 DNA is TGTGCCAGCAGCTTGGGGCCAGGGAACACCGGGGAGCTGTTTTTT. Translation: CASSLGPGNTGELFF.

The gene calls are TRBV6-5 and TRBJ1-3; 7 bases agree with TRBD1. The CDR3 consists of 16 residues. The V gene end was trimmed by 2 bases and the J gene end by 0 bases; junction bases not matched to a gene: 4. In germline, CDR1 is MNHEY, CDR2 SVGAGI. The CDR3 spells CASSYTQGGSGNTIYF. Written as DNA, the CDR3 is TGTGCCAGCAGTTACACCCAGGGGGGCTCTGGAAACACCATATATTTT.

The chain joins TRBV5-4 to TRBJ1-2; 9 positions agree with TRBD1. J lost 6 bases, V lost 4 bases, and 7 bases had no gene match. Per germline, CDR1 SGHNT and CDR2 YYREEE (reference sequence). The CDR3 sequence is 14 residues long. The chain's CDR3 is CASSRTGAEDGYTF. For the CDR3, the DNA is TGTGCCAGCAGCCGGACAGGGGCTGAGGATGGCTACACCTTC.

The gene calls are TRBV7-9 and TRBJ2-5; D is perhaps TRBD2 (6 bases). Germline V gives CDR1 SEHNR, CDR2 FQNEAQ (reference sequence). This CDR3 has 14 amino acids. V dropped 5 bases and J dropped 5 bases, with 15 bases sitting between them. The DNA for the CDR3 is TGTGCCAGCAGCCTCAGGAGGGGTCTGGAGACCCAGTACTTC. As protein: CASSLRRGLETQYF. Full variable domain (outside the CDR3, taken from reference TRBV7-9 and TRBJ2-5): DTGVSQNPRHKITKRGQNVTFRCDPISEHNRLYWYRQTLGQGPEFLTYFQNEAQLEKSRLLSDRFSAERPKGSFSTLEIQRTEQGDSAMYLCASSLRRGLETQYFGPGTRLLVL.

The V and J genes are TRBV6-5 and TRBJ1-1; D is unclear. The germline CDR1 and CDR2 sequences are MNHEY and SVGAGI. The CDR3 sequence is 14 residues long. V was pared by 7 bases and J by 5 bases, with 17 bases between. The CDR3 bases are TGTGCCAGCACCTCCAGCGGGGTAGGAACTGAAGCTTTCTTT. This translates into CASTSSGVGTEAFF.

The chain uses TRBV5-1 and TRBJ2-5; 8 nucleotides line up with TRBD2. V lost 2 bases and J lost 0; bases outside the gene matches: 9. This CDR3 comprises 17 residues. Germline V gene data show CDR1 as SGHRS and CDR2 as YFSETQ. The CDR3 spells CASSFAGERGYQETQYF. CDR3 coding DNA: TGCGCCAGCAGCTTCGCCGGGGAGCGGGGGTACCAAGAGACCCAGTACTTC.

V gene TRBV18 combines with J gene TRBJ2-7, with TRBD1 matching 9 bases. Germline lookup yields CDR1 KGHSH and CDR2 LQKENI. This CDR3 contains 15 residues. V lost 4 bases to trimming and J lost 1 base; unmatched junction nucleotides: 5. The CDR3 DNA reads as TGTGCCAGCTCACTGGGGACAGGGTTTTCCTACGAGCAGTACTTC. Translated, it gives CASSLGTGFSYEQYF.

This clone is a singleton in its sample. This rearrangement joins TRBV6-1 to TRBJ2-7, with 8 bases that match TRBD2. There are 14 residues in the CDR3. V lost 1 base to trimming and J lost 2 bases; unmatched junction nucleotides: 1. CDR1 and CDR2 from the germline V gene are MNHNS and SASEGT. The chain's CDR3 is CASSEVAGPYEQYF. The CDR3 bases are TGTGCCAGCAGTGAAGTAGCGGGACCCTACGAGCAGTACTTC.

The chain has TRBV10-3 and TRBJ2-7; 13 bases map to TRBD2. The junction had 6 bases not matched to a gene; V was cut back by 10 bases and J by 3 bases. This CDR3 has 14 residues. Germline V gene lookup returns CDR1 ENHRY and CDR2 SYGVKD. The CDR3 region has the DNA TGTGCCACCGGGACTAGCGGGACGCACTACGAGCAGTACTTC. This codes for CATGTSGTHYEQYF.

The gene calls are TRBV7-3 and TRBJ2-1; 10 bases agree with TRBD2. Trimming at V came to 5 bases and at J to 8 bases, leaving 12 bases not matched to a gene. CDR1 SGHTA and CDR2 FQGTGA come from the germline V gene. The CDR3 covers 16 residues. The CDR3 here is CASSLSSASGSHEQFF. The CDR3 bases are TGTGCCAGCAGCCTCTCCTCGGCTAGCGGGAGTCATGAGCAGTTCTTC.

This sequence joins TRBV28 and TRBJ2-1, with 12 bases aligning to TRBD2. Trimming at V came to 2 bases and at J to 0 bases, leaving 2 bases not matched to a gene. This CDR3 is built from 17 residues. The germline V gene has CDR1 MDHEN and CDR2 SYDVKM. This CDR3 reads CASSLTSGRSSYNEQFF. In nucleotides, the CDR3 is TGTGCCAGCAGTTTAACTAGCGGGAGGAGCTCCTACAATGAGCAGTTCTTC.